One and the same sample provided the 18 T cell receptor beta chains below, sequenced in a study of beta chain features in type 1 diabetes. Sequenced material consisted of expressed TCRB transcripts (all of the isolated RNA was reverse transcribed). The assay was immunoSEQ multiplex PCR, and TCRdb's table has in-frame clones only and misses some. The sample lists almost 350,000 clones, around a fifth occurring once. The specimen was naive CD4+ T cells from blood. Receptors were obtained from a woman aged 18 to 35 in good health.

This clone was found a few times. Other DNA sequences of this sample code for an identical CDR3. The CDR3: CASSPGGQGNEKLFF. As DNA, the CDR3 is TGTGCCAGCAGTCCAGGGGGACAGGGAAATGAAAAACTGTTTTTT. The gene calls are TRBV7-9 and TRBJ1-4, with 9 positions matching TRBD1. V was pared by 6 bases and J by 5 bases, with 7 bases of the junction left unmatched. Germline V gene sequence: CDR1 SEHNR, CDR2 FQNEAQ (reference sequence). This CDR3 region has 15 residues. Together with reference TRBV7-9 and TRBJ1-4, the CDR3 gives the full variable domain: DTGVSQNPRHKITKRGQNVTFRCDPISEHNRLYWYRQTLGQGPEFLTYFQNEAQLEKSRLLSDRFSAERPKGSFSTLEIQRTEQGDSAMYLCASSPGGQGNEKLFFGSGTQLSVL.

The V and J genes are TRBV19 and TRBJ1-6; TRBD1 aligns across 9 bases. Germline loops: CDR1 LNHDA, CDR2 SQIVND (reference sequence). This CDR3 is built from 14 residues. V lost 6 bases to trimming and J lost 7 bases; unmatched junction nucleotides: 4. The CDR3 spells CASSGTGNNSPLHF. As DNA, the CDR3 is TGTGCCAGTAGCGGGACAGGGAACAATTCACCCCTCCACTTT.

The chain employs TRBV30 and TRBJ1-2, with unresolved D. Germline V gives CDR1 GTSNPN, CDR2 SVGIG (reference sequence). The CDR3 has 11 residues. V lost 5 bases to trimming and J lost 8 bases, with 12 bases between them. CDR3 DNA: TGTGCCTGGGGCCGCCCGGGGGGCTACACCTTC. Protein: CAWGRPGGYTF.

This clone has more than one count but fewer than ten. The chain recombines TRBV9 with TRBJ1-1; D is undetermined. Per the germline V gene, CDR1 is SGDLS and CDR2 is YYNGEE. The CDR3 totals 13 residues. Trimming shortened V by 3 bases and J by 7 bases, and 13 bases separated the two germline ends. CDR3 loop: CASSESGWGEAFF. The DNA for the CDR3 is TGTGCCAGCAGCGAGAGCGGCTGGGGTGAAGCTTTCTTT.

In the case of this clone: Other DNA variants within this sample encode the same CDR3. This chain joins TRBV18 and TRBJ2-7; possibly TRBD1 for D (5 bases). Trimming removed 3 bases from V and 0 bases from J, with 6 bases in between. The V gene's germline CDR1 is KGHSH and CDR2 LQKENI. The CDR3 totals 13 residues. The CDR3 loop is CASSPTASYEQYF. CDR3 DNA sequence: TGTGCCAGCTCACCGACAGCCTCCTACGAGCAGTACTTC.

The J gene is TRBJ2-1, the V gene TRBV27; 10 nucleotides align to TRBD2. CDR1 and CDR2 (germline): MNHEY, SMNVEV (reference sequence). CDR3 length: 19 amino acids. V lost 6 bases to trimming and J lost 8 bases; unmatched junction nucleotides: 22. The CDR3 here is CASSPAGLAGDPEAHEQFF. The CDR3 DNA sequence: TGTGCCAGCAGCCCCGCCGGGCTAGCGGGAGACCCCGAGGCGCATGAGCAGTTCTTC.

Here the CDR3 reads CASSQARQLSSYNEQFF. The DNA for the CDR3 is TGCGCCAGCAGCCAAGCCAGACAGTTAAGCTCCTACAATGAGCAGTTCTTC. The V gene is TRBV4-1, the J gene TRBJ2-1; weak D call: TRBD1 (5 bases). V lost 1 base to trimming and J lost 0 bases, with 13 bases between them. The CDR3 is 17 amino acids. Germline assignment: CDR1 MGHRA and CDR2 YSYEKL.

The chain links TRBV12-5 to TRBJ1-1, with a tentative D call TRBD1 (5 bases). The CDR3 runs 11 residues. The V gene's germline CDR1 is LGHNT and CDR2 FRNRAP. Between the trimmed V and J ends, which lost 6 bases and 10 bases, there was a span of 12 bases. CDR3 sequence: CASGWTLGAFF. The CDR3 nucleotides read TGTGCTAGTGGGTGGACACTCGGAGCTTTCTTT.

The chain is built from TRBV7-9 and TRBJ1-2, with 10 bases that match TRBD1. The length of the CDR3 is 16 residues. The germline CDR1 and CDR2 sequences are SEHNR and FQNEAQ (reference sequence). V trimming: 5 bases; J trimming: 2 bases; junction bases outside the gene matches: 8. This chain's CDR3 is CASSTGTGVENYGYTF. The CDR3 DNA follows: TGTGCCAGCAGCACCGGGACAGGGGTAGAGAACTATGGCTACACCTTC.

The table lists this clone with a few counts. The rearrangement uses TRBV18 and TRBJ1-6; 7 bases fit TRBD1. V was clipped by 2 bases and J by 8 bases; unmatched bases: 6. CDR1 and CDR2 from the germline V gene are KGHSH and LQKENI. The CDR3 extends over 15 amino acids. The CDR3 nucleotides are TGTGCCAGCTCACCATCAAGGGGGCCGGATTCACCCCTCCACTTT. Protein product: CASSPSRGPDSPLHF. Complete variable domain (other parts from reference TRBV18 and TRBJ1-6): NAGVMQNPRHLVRRRGQEARLRCSPMKGHSHVYWYRQLPEEGLKFMVYLQKENIIDESGMPKERFSAEFPKEGPSILRIQQVVRGDSAAYFCASSPSRGPDSPLHFGNGTRLTVT.

This clone has only a few counts. The chain combines TRBV29-1 with TRBJ2-3, with no clear D. The CDR3 is 14 residues long. V was clipped by 4 bases and J by 4 bases, with 15 bases between them. Germline loops: CDR1 SQVTM, CDR2 ANQGSEA. CDR3 protein: CSVAPSSEADTQYF. DNA of the CDR3: TGCAGCGTTGCACCCTCGAGTGAAGCAGATACGCAGTATTTT.

This sequence joins TRBV19 and TRBJ2-1; TRBD1 aligns across 8 bases. The V gene's germline CDR1 is LNHDA and CDR2 SQIVND (reference sequence). The CDR3 is 14 amino acids. V was pared by 3 bases and J by 8 bases, with 6 bases of the junction left unmatched. This CDR3 is CASSMRTGRHEQFF. CDR3 bases: TGTGCCAGTAGTATGAGGACAGGGCGCCATGAGCAGTTCTTC.

The rearrangement uses TRBV7-2 and TRBJ2-3, with 14 bases aligning to TRBD2. The V gene's germline CDR1 is SGHTA and CDR2 FQGNSA. The J segment lost 4 bases and the V segment lost 5 bases, leaving 2 bases of the junction unmatched. The CDR3 sequence is 15 residues long. The CDR3 is CASSETSGGADTQYF. The CDR3 DNA sequence: TGTGCCAGCAGCGAGACTAGCGGGGGGGCAGATACGCAGTATTTT. The complete variable domain, with remaining parts taken from reference TRBV7-2 and TRBJ2-3, reads GAGVSQSPSNKVTEKGKDVELRCDPISGHTALYWYRQSLGQGLEFLIYFQGNSAPDKSGLPSDRFSAERTGGSVSTLTIQRTQQEDSAVYLCASSETSGGADTQYFGPGTRLTVL.

V is TRBV5-1 and J is TRBJ2-1, with 8 bases fitting TRBD2. The germline CDR1 and CDR2 sequences are SGHRS and YFSETQ. This CDR3 is 16 amino acids long. Unmatched junction bases numbered 6, after V lost 4 bases and J lost 0 bases. The CDR3 nucleotides read TGCGCCAGCAGCCCGCTAGCGGGTATCTCCTACAATGAGCAGTTCTTC. Translation gives CASSPLAGISYNEQFF.

This clone was found a few times. The rearrangement uses TRBV2 and TRBJ2-2, with D perhaps TRBD2 (6 bases). The V and J ends lost 3 bases and 10 bases respectively, with 18 bases between them. CDR1 and CDR2 (germline): SNHLY, FYNNEI. The CDR3 covers 15 residues. Written as DNA, the CDR3 is TGTGCCAGCAGTGATCTGAGACTAGGTTCAGAGGAGCTGTTTTTT. Translated: CASSDLRLGSEELFF.

The CDR3 nucleotides are TGCGCCAGCAGCGGGGGGACGAGTAGTAACGGCTACACCTTC. Residues: CASSGGTSSNGYTF. This rearrangement joins TRBV5-1 to TRBJ1-2, with a possible D match to TRBD1 (5 bases). The CDR3 spans 14 residues. Trimming removed 4 bases from V and 8 bases from J, with 18 bases in between. Germline V gene lookup returns CDR1 SGHRS and CDR2 YFSETQ.

The gene calls are TRBV6-5 and TRBJ2-1; 7 nucleotides line up with TRBD2. V trimming: 7 bases; J trimming: 8 bases; junction bases outside the gene matches: 8. The CDR3 sequence is 13 residues long. CDR1 is MNHEY, CDR2 SVGAGI, per germline. CDR3 coding DNA: TGTGCCAGCATCAGCCCGGGACTATATGAGCAGTTCTTC. It specifies CASISPGLYEQFF.

The CDR3, as DNA: TGTGCCACCAGCAGGGAATCAACAGGGGCTGAAGCTTTCTTT. It translates to CATSRESTGAEAFF. The rearrangement links TRBV15 to TRBJ1-1; 7 nucleotides align to TRBD1. The germline gives CDR1 LNHNV, CDR2 YYDKDF (reference sequence). The CDR3 contains 14 residues. The ends lost 3 bases at V and 6 bases at J; junction bases unmatched: 7.